This TCR beta chain was sequenced for a study of blood T cell repertoires in COVID-19. Looking at the study overall: Nucleic acid was either cDNA or gDNA, and it came from T cells, B-cell-depleted T cells, or PBMCs.

Per the original methods: Amplifying reference gene primers gave estimates of nucleated cell counts. Profiling relied on immunoSEQ multiplex PCR, and the TCRdb table lists in-frame clones only, not all of them. From that table come the V and J calls and clone size; the DNA was used to work out D and trimming. The sample lists 150,000 to 200,000 clones, 86% occurring once. Participants, about 18 to 90 years old, spanned 25 or so US areas. Recovered status in Cohort 3 required two negative PCRs, clearance, or symptom resolution. This CDR3 spans 13 amino acids. The V gene's germline CDR1 is MNHEY and CDR2 SMNVEV (reference sequence). V was clipped by 0 bases and J by 7 bases, with 9 bases between them.

The sequence came from a woman younger than 45 who had recovered from COVID-19. V is TRBV27 and J is TRBJ1-2; D is possibly TRBD1 (5 bases). Sequenced sample: PBMCs or T cells enriched from blood (not recorded which). CDR3 sequence (DNA): TGTGCCAGCAGTTTATCTTTACAGGCTGGCTACACCTTC. Translated: CASSLSLQAGYTF.